Below, 23 T cell receptor beta chains from the same sample are listed, as sequenced in a study of radiotherapy plus CTLA-4 blockade in lung cancer. Assay used: immunoSEQ multiplex PCR; TCRdb lists only in-frame clones, some missing. The sample has about 56,000 clones, over 75% seen once; the top ten hold roughly 17%. The sequenced sample was peripheral blood, obtained from a patient treated with radiotherapy plus ipilimumab. The origin of the receptors is a human donor with non-small cell lung cancer who had a complete response to radiotherapy plus ipilimumab.

The chain joins TRBV6-5 to TRBJ2-5; D uncertain. CDR3 size: 12 residues. Trimming cost V 5 bases and J 5 bases, with 9 bases left between them. Germline lookup yields CDR1 MNHEY and CDR2 SVGAGI. CDR3 sequence (DNA): TGTGCCAGCAGTCAACATTTGGAGACCCAGTACTTC. Translating it yields CASSQHLETQYF.

The CDR3 loop reads CASSLDRTAKNIQYF. As DNA, the CDR3 is TGTGCCAGCTCACTCGACAGGACGGCCAAAAACATTCAGTACTTC. The chain links TRBV18 to TRBJ2-4, with D possibly matching TRBD1 (6 bases). CDR1 and CDR2 (germline): KGHSH, LQKENI. CDR3 length: 15 amino acids. V lost 4 bases to trimming and J lost 1 base, with 11 bases between them.

J is TRBJ2-5 and V is TRBV7-2, with TRBD2 matching over 7 bases. Trimming took 1 base from V and 5 from J; bases not matched to a gene: 13. Looked up from germline, CDR1 is SGHTA and CDR2 is FQGNSA. The CDR3 consists of 17 residues. CDR3 sequence reads: CASSLGWGVASGETQYF. The CDR3 bases are TGTGCCAGCAGCTTAGGATGGGGGGTGGCTAGCGGCGAGACCCAGTACTTC.

The chain uses TRBV9 and TRBJ2-3; the D is unclear. This CDR3 spans 16 amino acids. Trimming pared 1 base from V and 1 base from J, leaving 13 bases between. Per germline, CDR1 SGDLS and CDR2 YYNGEE. CDR3 DNA sequence: TGTGCCAGCAGCGTAAACCCGACGGAGCGCACAGATACGCAGTATTTT. Encoded protein: CASSVNPTERTDTQYF.

The chain combines TRBV5-1 with TRBJ1-1, with D uncertain. CDR3 length equals 15 residues. CDR1 and CDR2 (germline): SGHRS, YFSETQ. V lost 7 bases and J lost 0, with 16 bases in between. CDR3 DNA: TGCGCCAGCTGTTATGAGGGCAGTTTGAACACTGAAGCTTTCTTT. It is translated as CASCYEGSLNTEAFF.

This clone has more than one count but fewer than ten. The rearrangement uses TRBV11-3 and TRBJ2-1; 12 bases are shared with TRBD2. CDR1 and CDR2 from the germline V gene are SGHNT and YENEEA. The CDR3 sequence is 17 residues long. V dropped 4 bases and J dropped 3; count of bases not matched to a gene: 7. The CDR3 coding sequence is TGTGCCAGCAGCTCCTCCAGGACTAGCGGGAACTACAATGAGCAGTTCTTC. Protein: CASSSSRTSGNYNEQFF. The full variable domain, rest sourced from reference TRBV11-3 and TRBJ2-1, is EAGVVQSPRYKIIEKKQPVAFWCNPISGHNTLYWYLQNLGQGPELLIRYENEEAVDDSQLPKDRFSAERLKGVDSTLKIQPAELGDSAVYLCASSSSRTSGNYNEQFFGPGTRLTVL.

As regards this clone: Mismatch with germline at one junction end may stem from a read error. This CDR3 is also generated by other DNA sequences in the sample. The chain carries TRBV7-9 and TRBJ2-1, with 9 positions matching TRBD2. Germline lookup yields CDR1 SEHNR and CDR2 FQNEAQ (reference sequence). This CDR3 is built from 15 residues. CDR3 in DNA: TGTGCCAGCAGCCTAGCGGGGAGTATCTACAATGAGCAGTTCTTC. This sequence encodes CASSLAGSIYNEQFF.

The table lists this clone with a few counts. CDR3 amino acids: CASSREGRVYF. The CDR3 nucleotides are TGTGCCAGCAGCCGGGAAGGTCGAGTATATTTT. This chain links TRBV5-6 with TRBJ1-3; D not resolved. This CDR3 comprises 11 residues. Between the trimmed V and J ends, which lost 4 bases and 14 bases, there was a span of 13 bases. Germline CDR1 SGHDT, CDR2 YYEEEE.

The chain uses TRBV7-8 and TRBJ1-6; D possibly corresponds to TRBD1 (5 bases). The germline V and J ends were trimmed by 1 base and 1 base, with 8 bases remaining between them. CDR1 and CDR2 (germline): SGHVS, FQNEAQ. This CDR3 region has 16 residues. The CDR3 here is CASSLGGGSYNSPLHF. Here the CDR3 DNA reads TGTGCCAGCAGCTTAGGTGGGGGGTCCTATAATTCACCCCTCCACTTT. The complete variable domain, with remaining parts taken from reference TRBV7-8 and TRBJ1-6, reads GAGVSQSPRYKVAKRGQDVALRCDPISGHVSLFWYQQALGQGPEFLTYFQNEAQLDKSGLPSDRFFAERPEGSVSTLKIQRTQQEDSAVYLCASSLGGGSYNSPLHFGNGTRLTVT.

The chain's CDR3 is CASSEFGRTAGDEQFF. The DNA for the CDR3 is TGTGCCAGCAGTGAATTTGGGAGGACCGCAGGCGATGAGCAGTTCTTC. This sequence joins TRBV25-1 and TRBJ2-1, with D possibly TRBD2 on 6 matching bases. V lost 1 base, J lost 8 bases, and 18 bases lay in between. Per the germline V gene, CDR1 is MGHDK and CDR2 is SYGVNS. CDR3 length: 16 amino acids. Together with reference TRBV25-1 and TRBJ2-1, the CDR3 gives the full variable domain: EADIYQTPRYLVIGTGKKITLECSQTMGHDKMYWYQQDPGMELHLIHYSYGVNSTEKGDLSSESTVSRIRTEHFPLTLESARPSHTSQYLCASSEFGRTAGDEQFFGPGTRLTVL.

The rearrangement joins TRBV5-1 to TRBJ1-1; D perhaps matches TRBD1 (6 bases). Germline values: CDR1 SGHRS, CDR2 YFSETQ. The CDR3 runs to 14 residues. V lost 1 base to trimming and J lost 7 bases, with 14 bases between them. As DNA, the CDR3 is TGCGCCAGCAGCTTGCCAGGGGTTACGAGTGAAGCTTTCTTT. Amino acid sequence: CASSLPGVTSEAFF.

This chain joins TRBV10-1 and TRBJ1-1, with TRBD1 as a possible D gene (5 bases). Germline CDR1 is WNHNN and CDR2 is SYGVQD (reference sequence). Trimming took off 0 bases at V and 0 bases at J, with 11 bases between the two ends. The CDR3 runs to 16 residues. In nucleotides, the CDR3 is TGCGCCAGCAGTGAGTCTGGGGCGGGGATGAACACTGAAGCTTTCTTT. Its protein is CASSESGAGMNTEAFF.

The chain has TRBV9 and TRBJ1-3; the D gene is possibly TRBD1 (5 bases). The CDR3 runs to 15 residues. Trimming removed 0 bases at V and 0 bases at J, with 7 bases between. The germline gives CDR1 SGDLS, CDR2 YYNGEE. This chain's CDR3 is CASSVGGVSGNTIYF. The DNA for the CDR3 is TGTGCCAGCAGCGTAGGGGGGGTCTCTGGAAACACCATATATTTT.

CDR3 coding DNA: TGTGCCAGCAGTGAAGTTTCAGGGGGGGAGACCCAGTACTTC. Translating gives CASSEVSGGETQYF. The genes are TRBV2 and TRBJ2-5, with D possibly matching TRBD1 (7 bases). This CDR3 has 14 amino acids. Germline values: CDR1 SNHLY, CDR2 FYNNEI. With 1 base removed from V and 5 bases from J, the gap between germline ends came to 11 bases.

The rearrangement uses TRBV7-9 and TRBJ1-1, with TRBD1 matching 8 bases. V lost 0 bases to trimming and J lost 5 bases; unmatched junction nucleotides: 2. CDR3 length equals 14 residues. CDR1 and CDR2 from the germline V gene are SEHNR and FQNEAQ (reference sequence). The CDR3 loop reads CASSLARTGTEAFF. The CDR3 coding sequence is TGTGCCAGCAGCTTAGCCCGGACAGGGACTGAAGCTTTCTTT.

Only one count was recorded for this clone. This chain uses TRBV9 with TRBJ1-3; D gene ambiguous. The CDR3 loop spans 15 amino acids. Trimming stripped 2 bases from V and 2 bases from J, with 11 bases between. Germline CDR1 reads SGDLS; CDR2 reads YYNGEE. The CDR3 is CASSVDWSTGNTIYF. The CDR3 coding sequence is TGTGCCAGCAGCGTGGATTGGAGTACTGGAAACACCATATATTTT. Variable domain in full (rest from reference TRBV9 and TRBJ1-3): DSGVTQTPKHLITATGQRVTLRCSPRSGDLSVYWYQQSLDQGLQFLIQYYNGEERAKGNILERFSAQQFPDLHSELNLSSLELGDSALYFCASSVDWSTGNTIYFGEGSWLTVV.

This clone occurred once. The chain has TRBV19 and TRBJ1-1, with D hard to call. The CDR3 contains 12 residues. Trimming left V 5 bases short and J 6 bases short, with 10 bases between. Germline V CDR1 and CDR2: LNHDA, SQIVND (reference sequence). CDR3 sequence (DNA): TGTGCCAGTAGTGGTAGTACGGCTGAAGCTTTCTTT. Translating it yields CASSGSTAEAFF. Full variable domain (missing parts from reference TRBV19 and TRBJ1-1): DGGITQSPKYLFRKEGQNVTLSCEQNLNHDAMYWYRQDPGQGLRLIYYSQIVNDFQKGDIAEGYSVSREKKESFPLTVTSAQKNPTAFYLCASSGSTAEAFFGQGTRLTVV.

In its sample, this clone was seen once. This chain joins TRBV9 and TRBJ2-1; 14 positions match TRBD2. Germline values: CDR1 SGDLS, CDR2 YYNGEE. CDR3 size: 22 residues. The J segment lost 0 bases and the V segment lost 0 bases, leaving 14 bases of the junction unmatched. CDR3 sequence: CASSVGLAGGPSLSSSYNEQFF. The CDR3 bases are TGTGCCAGCAGCGTAGGACTAGCGGGGGGGCCCTCCCTGTCAAGCTCCTACAATGAGCAGTTCTTC.

On this clone itself: Other DNA sequences in the same sample also yield this CDR3. The CDR3: CASSPGQRNTEAFF. As DNA, the CDR3 is TGTGCCAGTAGTCCTGGACAGAGAAACACTGAAGCTTTCTTT. This chain links TRBV19 with TRBJ1-1; D is possibly TRBD1 (6 bases). Trimming left V 5 bases short and J 2 bases short, with 12 bases between. The CDR3 is 14 residues long. From germline, CDR1 is LNHDA and CDR2 SQIVND (reference sequence).

The J gene is TRBJ1-1, the V gene TRBV11-2, with D unresolved. The germline V and J ends were trimmed by 0 bases and 11 bases, with 10 bases remaining between them. The CDR3 consists of 12 residues. Germline V gene data show CDR1 as SGHAT and CDR2 as FQNNGV. The DNA of the CDR3 is TGTGCCAGCAGCTTAGATCCCACGGTGGCTTTCTTT. It is translated as CASSLDPTVAFF.

The chain uses TRBV6-5 and TRBJ1-1, with D possibly TRBD1 on 6 matching bases. The CDR3 runs to 14 residues. From germline, CDR1 is MNHEY and CDR2 SVGAGI. V lost 5 bases and J lost 7, with 17 bases in between. This CDR3 reads CASSPRQAKIEAFF. In DNA, the CDR3 is TGTGCCAGCAGTCCCCGACAGGCTAAAATTGAAGCTTTCTTT.

This clone has a handful of counts. This chain joins TRBV7-2 and TRBJ1-3, with D tentatively TRBD1 (5 bases). V gave up 1 base and J gave up 2 bases, with 9 bases separating them. The CDR3 spans 15 residues. Germline CDR1 is SGHTA and CDR2 is FQGNSA. For the CDR3, the DNA is TGTGCCAGCAGCTTAGACCGGGGGACTGGAAACACCATATATTTT. This encodes CASSLDRGTGNTIYF.

V is TRBV18 and J is TRBJ2-7, with a possible D match to TRBD1 (6 bases). There are 14 residues in the CDR3. Looked up from germline, CDR1 is KGHSH and CDR2 is LQKENI. Trimming took off 5 bases at V and 5 bases at J, with 16 bases between the two ends. In nucleotides, the CDR3 is TGTGCCAGCTCATCGAAGACAGGTTCGAACGAGCAGTACTTC. Translated: CASSSKTGSNEQYF.